This TCR beta chain was captured in a study of cytomegalovirus exposure and HLA in healthy donors. The study, taken as a whole, reports: Most TCR sequences proved rare, with some public TCRs found in many donors.

The donors were in the roughly 120-subject validation cohort; that cohort was separate from the approximately 700-subject first cohort. Clones were read by immunoSEQ multiplex PCR, and TCRdb kept only the in-frame ones, dropping some. The sample contains some 120,000 clones, 85% to 90% of which appear only once. Remarks on this clone: The antigen remains unidentified. At the DNA level, this CDR3 is encoded by other sequences in the same sample as well.

V was shortened by 0 bases and J by 2 bases, with 7 bases between the two germline ends. CDR1 is SEHNR and CDR2 is FQNEAQ in the germline V gene (reference sequence). There are 14 residues in the CDR3. What was sequenced was PBMCs. V usage is TRBV7-9 and J usage is TRBJ1-2; no reliable D call. This clonotype originated in a man aged 25-40 years in good health and CMV-seronegative. The DNA for the CDR3 is TGTGCCAGCAGCTTAGCTTCGGGGAACTATGGCTACACCTTC. Its translation: CASSLASGNYGYTF.